This entry features one T cell receptor beta chain sequence. This sample was included in a study of T cell repertoires in cytomegalovirus infection. The CDR3 sequence is 15 residues long. Per germline, CDR1 MNHEY and CDR2 SMNVEV (reference sequence). V lost 4 bases and J 4 bases, leaving 17 bases between the germline ends. TCRdb redid the calling of the reads with MiXCR, one entry per CDR3 protein. The sample holds some 700,000 distinct CDR3 sequences, roughly 36% seen once. The gene calls are TRBV27 and TRBJ2-7; D uncertain. The sample comprised PBMCs. The receptor comes from a human donor in good health (CMV status not recorded). Some clones in this sample may be carry-over from other donors' samples. The CDR3 DNA sequence: TGTGCCAGCAGTTCGGACGCACTCCGGATATACGAGCAGTACTTC. Translation: CASSSDALRIYEQYF.